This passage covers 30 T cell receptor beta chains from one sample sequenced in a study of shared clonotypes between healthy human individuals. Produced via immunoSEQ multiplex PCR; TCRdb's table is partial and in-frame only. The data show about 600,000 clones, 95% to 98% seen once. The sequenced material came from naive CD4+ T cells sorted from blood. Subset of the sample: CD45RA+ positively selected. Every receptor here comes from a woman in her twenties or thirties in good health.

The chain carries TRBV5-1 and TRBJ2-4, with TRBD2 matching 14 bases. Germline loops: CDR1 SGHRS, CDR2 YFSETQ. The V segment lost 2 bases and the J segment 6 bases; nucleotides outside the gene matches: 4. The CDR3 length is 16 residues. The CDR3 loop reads CASSLTGLAGGNIQYF. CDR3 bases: TGCGCCAGCAGCTTAACCGGACTAGCGGGAGGAAACATTCAGTACTTC.

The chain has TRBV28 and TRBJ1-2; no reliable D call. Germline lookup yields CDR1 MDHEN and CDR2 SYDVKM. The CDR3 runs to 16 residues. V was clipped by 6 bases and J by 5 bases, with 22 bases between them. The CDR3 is CASSSDPAGASYGYTF. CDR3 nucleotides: TGTGCCAGCAGCTCTGACCCGGCCGGCGCCTCATATGGCTACACCTTC.

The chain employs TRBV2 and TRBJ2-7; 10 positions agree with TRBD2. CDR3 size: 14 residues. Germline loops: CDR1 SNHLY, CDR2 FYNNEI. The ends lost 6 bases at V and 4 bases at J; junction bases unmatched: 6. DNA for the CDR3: TGTGCCAGCAGGGGGGGACTAGCGAGGTACGAGCAGTACTTC. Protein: CASRGGLARYEQYF.

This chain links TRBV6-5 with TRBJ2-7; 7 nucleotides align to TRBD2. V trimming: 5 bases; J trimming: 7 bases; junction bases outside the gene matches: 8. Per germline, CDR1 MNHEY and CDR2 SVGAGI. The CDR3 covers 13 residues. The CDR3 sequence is CASSPTSLGEQYF. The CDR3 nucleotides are TGTGCCAGCAGTCCGACTAGCCTGGGGGAGCAGTACTTC.

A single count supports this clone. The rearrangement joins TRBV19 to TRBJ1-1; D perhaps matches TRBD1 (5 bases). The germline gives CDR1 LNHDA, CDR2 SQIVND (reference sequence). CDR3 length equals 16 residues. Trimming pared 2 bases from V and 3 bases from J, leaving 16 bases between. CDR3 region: CASSISGATRHTEAFF. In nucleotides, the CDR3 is TGTGCCAGTAGTATAAGTGGGGCCACGAGGCACACTGAAGCTTTCTTT. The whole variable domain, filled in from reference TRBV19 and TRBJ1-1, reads DGGITQSPKYLFRKEGQNVTLSCEQNLNHDAMYWYRQDPGQGLRLIYYSQIVNDFQKGDIAEGYSVSREKKESFPLTVTSAQKNPTAFYLCASSISGATRHTEAFFGQGTRLTVV.

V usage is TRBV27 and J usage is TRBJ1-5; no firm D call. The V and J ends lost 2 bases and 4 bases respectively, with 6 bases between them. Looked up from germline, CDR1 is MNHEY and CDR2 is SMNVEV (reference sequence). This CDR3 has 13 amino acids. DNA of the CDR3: TGTGCCAGCAGTTTACAGCAAAATCAGCCCCAGCATTTT. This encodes CASSLQQNQPQHF.

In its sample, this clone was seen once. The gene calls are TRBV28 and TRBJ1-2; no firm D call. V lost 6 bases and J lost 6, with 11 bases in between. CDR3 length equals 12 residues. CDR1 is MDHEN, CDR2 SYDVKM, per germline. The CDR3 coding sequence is TGTGCCAGCAGCACCCCCCCGAATGGCTACACCTTC. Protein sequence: CASSTPPNGYTF.

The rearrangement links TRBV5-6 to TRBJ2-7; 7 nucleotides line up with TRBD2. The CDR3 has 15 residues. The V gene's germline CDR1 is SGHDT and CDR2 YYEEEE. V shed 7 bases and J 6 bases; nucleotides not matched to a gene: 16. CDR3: CASSRGAGVPREQYF. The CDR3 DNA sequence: TGTGCCAGCTCGCGAGGCGCGGGAGTCCCTCGCGAGCAGTACTTC.

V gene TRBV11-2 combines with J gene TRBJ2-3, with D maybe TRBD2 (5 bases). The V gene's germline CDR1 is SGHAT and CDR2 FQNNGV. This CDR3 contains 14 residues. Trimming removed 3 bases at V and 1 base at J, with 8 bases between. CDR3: CASSFRTGTDTQYF. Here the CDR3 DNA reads TGTGCCAGCAGCTTCCGGACTGGCACAGATACGCAGTATTTT.

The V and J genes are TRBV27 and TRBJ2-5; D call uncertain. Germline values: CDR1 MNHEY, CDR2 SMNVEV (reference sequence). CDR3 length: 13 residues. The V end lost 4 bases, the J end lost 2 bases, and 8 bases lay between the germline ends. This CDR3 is CASSSQKQETQYF. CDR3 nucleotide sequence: TGTGCCAGCAGTTCCCAAAAACAAGAGACCCAGTACTTC.

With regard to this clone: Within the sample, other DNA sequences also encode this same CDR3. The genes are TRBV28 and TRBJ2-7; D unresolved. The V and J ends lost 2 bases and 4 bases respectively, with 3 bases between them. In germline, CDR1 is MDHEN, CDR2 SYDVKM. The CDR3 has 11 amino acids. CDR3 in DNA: TGTGCCAGCAGTTTACGGTACGAGCAGTACTTC. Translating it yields CASSLRYEQYF.

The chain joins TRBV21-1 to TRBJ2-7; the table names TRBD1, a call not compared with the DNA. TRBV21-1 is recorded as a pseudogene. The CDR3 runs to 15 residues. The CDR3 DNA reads TGTGCCAGCACCCCCTTGGGGACAGGGTTTTACGAGCAGTACTTC. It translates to CASTPLGTGFYEQYF.

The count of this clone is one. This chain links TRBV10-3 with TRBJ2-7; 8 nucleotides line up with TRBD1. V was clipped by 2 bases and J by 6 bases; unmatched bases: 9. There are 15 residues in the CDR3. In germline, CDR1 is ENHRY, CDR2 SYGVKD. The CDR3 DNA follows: TGTGCCATCAGTGAGAAGGGACAGGTTATAGGCGAGCAGTACTTC. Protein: CAISEKGQVIGEQYF.

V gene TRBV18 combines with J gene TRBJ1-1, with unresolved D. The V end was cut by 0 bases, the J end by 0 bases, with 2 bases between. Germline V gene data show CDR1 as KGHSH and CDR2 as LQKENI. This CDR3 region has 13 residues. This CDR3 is CASSPPLNTEAFF. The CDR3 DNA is TGTGCCAGCTCACCACCCCTGAACACTGAAGCTTTCTTT.

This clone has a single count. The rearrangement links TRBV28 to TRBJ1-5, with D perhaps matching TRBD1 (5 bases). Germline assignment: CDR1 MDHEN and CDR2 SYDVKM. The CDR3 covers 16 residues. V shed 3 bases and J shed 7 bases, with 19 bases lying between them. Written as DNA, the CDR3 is TGTGCCAGCAGTTTGGGCTCGGGGCAGGCACGACAGCCCCAGCATTTT. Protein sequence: CASSLGSGQARQPQHF.

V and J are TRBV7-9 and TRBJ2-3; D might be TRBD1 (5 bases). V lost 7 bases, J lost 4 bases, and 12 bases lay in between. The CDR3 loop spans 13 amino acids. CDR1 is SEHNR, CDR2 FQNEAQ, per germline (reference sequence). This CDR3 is CASIQDTPDTQYF. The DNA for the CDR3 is TGTGCCAGCATCCAGGACACCCCAGATACGCAGTATTTT.

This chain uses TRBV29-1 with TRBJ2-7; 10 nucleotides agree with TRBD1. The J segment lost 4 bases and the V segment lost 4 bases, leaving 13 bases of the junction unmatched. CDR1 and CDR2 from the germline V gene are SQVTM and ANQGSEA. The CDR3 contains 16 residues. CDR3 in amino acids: CSVAQALRQGAYEQYF. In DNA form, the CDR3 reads TGCAGCGTTGCCCAAGCATTGCGACAGGGGGCTTACGAGCAGTACTTC.

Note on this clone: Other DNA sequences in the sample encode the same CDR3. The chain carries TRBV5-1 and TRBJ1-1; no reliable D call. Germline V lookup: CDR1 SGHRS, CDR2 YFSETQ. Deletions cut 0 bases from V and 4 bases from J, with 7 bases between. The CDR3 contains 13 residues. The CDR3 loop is CASSLVGSTEAFF. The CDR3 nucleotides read TGCGCCAGCAGCTTGGTCGGGAGCACTGAAGCTTTCTTT.

CDR3 DNA: TGCACCAGCAGCCATAGCATGGGAGATAATCAGCCCCAGCATTTT. As protein: CTSSHSMGDNQPQHF. The chain recombines TRBV1 with TRBJ1-5. TRBV1 is marked as a pseudogene. The CDR3 runs to 15 residues.

CDR3 sequence: CASSATVSYGYTF. CDR3 coding DNA: TGTGCCAGCAGCGCAACGGTCTCCTATGGCTACACCTTC. The chain couples TRBV7-8 to TRBJ1-2, with D unresolved. The V end lost 5 bases, the J end lost 4 bases, and 11 bases lay between the germline ends. CDR3 length equals 13 residues. Germline lookup yields CDR1 SGHVS and CDR2 FQNEAQ. Full variable domain (remainder filled in from reference TRBV7-8 and TRBJ1-2): GAGVSQSPRYKVAKRGQDVALRCDPISGHVSLFWYQQALGQGPEFLTYFQNEAQLDKSGLPSDRFFAERPEGSVSTLKIQRTQQEDSAVYLCASSATVSYGYTFGSGTRLTVV.

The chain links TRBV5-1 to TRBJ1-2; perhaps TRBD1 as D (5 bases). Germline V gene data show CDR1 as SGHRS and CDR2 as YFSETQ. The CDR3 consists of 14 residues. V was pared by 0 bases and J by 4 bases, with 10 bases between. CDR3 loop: CASSLDQGIYGYTF. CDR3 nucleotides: TGCGCCAGCAGCTTGGATCAGGGCATCTATGGCTACACCTTC.

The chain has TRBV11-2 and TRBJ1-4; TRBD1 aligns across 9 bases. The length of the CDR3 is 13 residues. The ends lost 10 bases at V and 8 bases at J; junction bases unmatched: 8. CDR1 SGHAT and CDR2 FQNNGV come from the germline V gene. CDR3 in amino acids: CATSVGQGEKLFF. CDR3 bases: TGTGCCACCTCTGTGGGACAGGGAGAAAAACTGTTTTTT.

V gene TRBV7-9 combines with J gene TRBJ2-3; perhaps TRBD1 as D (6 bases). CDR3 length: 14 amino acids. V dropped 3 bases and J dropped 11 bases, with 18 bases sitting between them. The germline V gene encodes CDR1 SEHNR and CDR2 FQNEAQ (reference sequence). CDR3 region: CASSFTEPPGEQYF. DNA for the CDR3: TGTGCCAGCAGCTTCACCGAGCCCCCAGGGGAGCAGTATTTT. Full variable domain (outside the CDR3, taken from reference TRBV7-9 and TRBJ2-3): DTGVSQNPRHKITKRGQNVTFRCDPISEHNRLYWYRQTLGQGPEFLTYFQNEAQLEKSRLLSDRFSAERPKGSFSTLEIQRTEQGDSAMYLCASSFTEPPGEQYFGPGTRLTVL.

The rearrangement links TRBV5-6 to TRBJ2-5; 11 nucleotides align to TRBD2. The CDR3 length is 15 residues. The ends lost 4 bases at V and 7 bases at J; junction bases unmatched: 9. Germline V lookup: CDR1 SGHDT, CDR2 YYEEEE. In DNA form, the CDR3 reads TGTGCCAGCAGCACATTGACTAGCGGGGTGGGGACCCAGTACTTC. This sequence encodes CASSTLTSGVGTQYF.

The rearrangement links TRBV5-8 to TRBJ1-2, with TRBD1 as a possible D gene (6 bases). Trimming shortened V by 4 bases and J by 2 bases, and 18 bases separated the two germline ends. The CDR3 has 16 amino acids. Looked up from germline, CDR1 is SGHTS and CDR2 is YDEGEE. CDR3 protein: CASSRTPGEGNYGYTF. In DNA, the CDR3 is TGTGCCAGCAGCCGAACCCCAGGGGAGGGGAACTATGGCTACACCTTC.

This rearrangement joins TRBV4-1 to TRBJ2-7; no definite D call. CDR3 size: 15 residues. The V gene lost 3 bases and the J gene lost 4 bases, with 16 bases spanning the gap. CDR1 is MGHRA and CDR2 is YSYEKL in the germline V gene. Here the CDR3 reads CASSQSNIRRYEQYF. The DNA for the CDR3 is TGCGCCAGCAGCCAGTCGAACATCCGAAGGTACGAGCAGTACTTC.

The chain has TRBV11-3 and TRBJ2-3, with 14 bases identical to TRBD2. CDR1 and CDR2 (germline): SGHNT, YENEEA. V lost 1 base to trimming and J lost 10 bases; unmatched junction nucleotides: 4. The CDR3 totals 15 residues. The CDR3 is CASSLGGLAGEAQYF. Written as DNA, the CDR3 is TGTGCCAGCAGCTTAGGGGGACTAGCGGGAGAAGCGCAGTATTTT.

This CDR3 reads CASSWEGLAVSSYEQYF. The CDR3 DNA reads TGCGCCAGCAGCTGGGAGGGACTAGCGGTGAGCTCCTACGAGCAGTACTTC. The chain recombines TRBV5-1 with TRBJ2-7, with TRBD2 matching over 11 bases. Unmatched junction bases numbered 8, after V lost 3 bases and J lost 0 bases. The CDR3 is made up of 17 amino acids. Germline CDR1 and CDR2: SGHRS and YFSETQ.

Here the CDR3 reads CASSRTEYGYTF. The CDR3 region has the DNA TGTGCCAGCAGTCGGACAGAATATGGCTACACCTTC. The chain has TRBV2 and TRBJ1-2; a weak D match, TRBD1 (6 bases). V was pared by 5 bases and J by 5 bases, with 9 bases between. The CDR3 covers 12 residues. Looked up from germline, CDR1 is SNHLY and CDR2 is FYNNEI.

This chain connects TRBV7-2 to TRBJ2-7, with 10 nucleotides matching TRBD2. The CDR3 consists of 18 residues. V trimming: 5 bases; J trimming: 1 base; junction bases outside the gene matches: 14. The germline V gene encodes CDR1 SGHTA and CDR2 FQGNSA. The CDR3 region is CASSIHRTSGSSSYEQYF. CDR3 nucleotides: TGTGCCAGCAGCATCCATAGGACTAGCGGATCCTCATCCTACGAGCAGTACTTC.